This T cell receptor (beta chain) originates from a study of yellow fever vaccine responses in identical twins. Study conclusions and caveats: The authors reported partly convergent, partly personalized vaccine responses in identical twins.

Remarks on this clonotype: Its antigen is unidentified.

CDR3 length equals 14 residues. Germline loops: CDR1 SGHTA, CDR2 FQGTGA. V shed 4 bases and J shed 4 bases, with 12 bases lying between them. TCRdb reanalysed the RT-PCR reads using MiXCR and keeps one entry per CDR3 protein. The sample records 15,000 to 20,000 distinct CDR3 sequences, about four fifths being singletons. This sequence was found in a young woman who received the yellow fever vaccine. The material sequenced was T cells from blood (PBMCs), unsorted or a sorted subset (not recorded which), taken before or after yellow fever vaccination (not recorded which). V and J are TRBV7-3 and TRBJ2-3, with D possibly matching TRBD1 (6 bases). The DNA for the CDR3 is TGTGCCAGCAGCTCGAATAAGGGGGCAGATACGCAGTATTTT. Translated, it gives CASSSNKGADTQYF.